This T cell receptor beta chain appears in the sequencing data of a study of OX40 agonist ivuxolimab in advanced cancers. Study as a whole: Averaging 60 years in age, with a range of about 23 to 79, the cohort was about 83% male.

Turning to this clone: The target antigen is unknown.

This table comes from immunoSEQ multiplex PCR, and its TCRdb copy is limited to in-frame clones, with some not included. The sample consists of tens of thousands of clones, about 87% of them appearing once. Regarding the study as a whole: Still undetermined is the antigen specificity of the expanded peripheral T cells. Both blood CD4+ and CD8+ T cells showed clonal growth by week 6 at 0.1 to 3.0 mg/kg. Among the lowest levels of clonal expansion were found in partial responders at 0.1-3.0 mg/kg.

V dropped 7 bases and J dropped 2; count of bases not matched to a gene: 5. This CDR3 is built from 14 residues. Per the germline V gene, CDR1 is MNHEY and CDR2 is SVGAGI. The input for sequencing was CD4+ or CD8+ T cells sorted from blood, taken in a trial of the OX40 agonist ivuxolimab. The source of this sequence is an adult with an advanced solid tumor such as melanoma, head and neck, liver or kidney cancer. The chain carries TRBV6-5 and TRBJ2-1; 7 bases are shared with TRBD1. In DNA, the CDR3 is TGTGCCAGCACCGACAGGGAAACCTACAATGAGCAGTTCTTC. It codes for CASTDRETYNEQFF.